The rows below give T cell receptor beta chains drawn from one sample of a study of neoadjuvant anti-PD-1 for oral cavity cancer. The method was immunoSEQ multiplex PCR; TCRdb's version includes in-frame clones alone and lacks a portion of them. Altogether about 68,000 clones are present, about 85% being singletons, with the ten largest covering 3% to 3.5%. The material sequenced was PBMCs, taken after nivolumab (anti-PD-1) treatment. These receptors all come from a person aged 35-80 years with oral cavity squamous cell carcinoma. CDR3s include the opening cysteine and the closing phenylalanine or tryptophan. D genes are given only for firm matches. Expanded clones are given a class, and other clones once, few, many or no size at all.

v_call: TRBV7-3
j_call: TRBJ2-3
clone_size: -
d_call: TRBD2
cdr3_nt: TGTGCCAGCAGCTTGGGACTAGCGTCGACAGATACGCAGTATTTT
cdr3_aa: CASSLGLASTDTQYF

v_call: TRBV27
j_call: TRBJ1-1
clone_size: -
d_call: -
cdr3_nt: TGTGCCAGCAGTTTATGGCCAGGGGACATGAACACTGAAGCTTTCTTT
cdr3_aa: CASSLWPGDMNTEAFF

v_call: TRBV7-2
j_call: TRBJ2-7
clone_size: -
d_call: -
cdr3_nt: TGTGCCAGCAGCTTAGGGGCGGGACACTACACCTACGAGCAGTACTTC
cdr3_aa: CASSLGAGHYTYEQYF

v_call: TRBV5-1
j_call: TRBJ2-7
clone_size: -
d_call: -
cdr3_nt: TGCGCCAGCAGCTTACGATGGGACGAGCAGTACTTC
cdr3_aa: CASSLRWDEQYF

v_call: TRBV30
j_call: TRBJ1-6
clone_size: -
d_call: -
cdr3_nt: TGTGCCTGGAGTGTTGGCTTTGATAATTCACCCCTCCACTTT
cdr3_aa: CAWSVGFDNSPLHF

v_call: TRBV6-5
j_call: TRBJ2-7
clone_size: few
d_call: -
cdr3_nt: TGTGCCAGCAGTTACTCGGCCAGCTACTACGAGCAGTACTTC
cdr3_aa: CASSYSASYYEQYF

v_call: TRBV30
j_call: TRBJ1-4
clone_size: -
d_call: -
cdr3_nt: TGTGCCTGGAGGGGCAATGAAAAACTGTTTTTT
cdr3_aa: CAWRGNEKLFF

v_call: TRBV10-2
j_call: TRBJ1-5
clone_size: -
d_call: -
cdr3_nt: TGCGCCAGCACTACGGACGGGGATCAGCCCCAGCATTTT
cdr3_aa: CASTTDGDQPQHF

v_call: TRBV6-1
j_call: TRBJ2-7
clone_size: -
d_call: TRBD2
cdr3_nt: TGTGCCAGCAGTGAAGCGGGTAGCGGGACCTCCTACGAGCAGTACTTC
cdr3_aa: CASSEAGSGTSYEQYF

v_call: TRBV4-2
j_call: TRBJ1-5
clone_size: many
d_call: TRBD1
cdr3_nt: TGTGCCAGCAGCCAGGAGTTAGGGCAGGGGGACGACAATCAGCCCCAGCATTTT
cdr3_aa: CASSQELGQGDDNQPQHF

v_call: TRBV28
j_call: TRBJ2-3
clone_size: -
d_call: TRBD1
cdr3_nt: TGTGCCAGCAGTTCATCCGGGACAGGGGTCACAGATACGCAGTATTTT
cdr3_aa: CASSSSGTGVTDTQYF

v_call: TRBV19
j_call: TRBJ1-1
clone_size: few
d_call: -
cdr3_nt: TGTGCCAGACCAACCCGGACAGTGATGAACACTGAAGCTTTCTTT
cdr3_aa: CARPTRTVMNTEAFF

v_call: TRBV4-1
j_call: TRBJ1-2
clone_size: -
d_call: -
cdr3_nt: TGCGCCAGCAGCCAAGGGGCGGTGGCCTATGGCTACACCTTC
cdr3_aa: CASSQGAVAYGYTF

v_call: TRBV7-9
j_call: TRBJ2-1
clone_size: -
d_call: TRBD2
cdr3_nt: TGTGCCAGCAGCCCTGTAGCGGGTGCGAGCTCCTACAATGAGCAGTTCTTC
cdr3_aa: CASSPVAGASSYNEQFF

v_call: TRBV11-3
j_call: TRBJ2-2
clone_size: -
d_call: TRBD1
cdr3_nt: TGTGCCAGCAGCTCTTACAGGGGCACCGGGGAGCTGTTTTTT
cdr3_aa: CASSSYRGTGELFF

v_call: TRBV7-6
j_call: TRBJ2-5
clone_size: once
d_call: -
cdr3_nt: TGTGCCAGCAGCTTATGGGGAGGCCAAGAGACCCAGTACTTC
cdr3_aa: CASSLWGGQETQYF

v_call: TRBV5-5
j_call: TRBJ2-5
clone_size: -
d_call: -
cdr3_nt: TGTGCCAGCAGCCCGCGGCCCCCCACGGGGGAACAAGAGACCCAGTACTTC
cdr3_aa: CASSPRPPTGEQETQYF

v_call: TRBV5-1
j_call: TRBJ1-4
clone_size: -
d_call: TRBD1
cdr3_nt: TGCGCCAGCAGCTTAAGTGGAGGGGGCCTAAGGACTAATGAAAAACTGTTTTTT
cdr3_aa: CASSLSGGGLRTNEKLFF

v_call: TRBV30
j_call: TRBJ2-1
clone_size: -
d_call: TRBD2
cdr3_nt: TGTGCCTGGAGTGGATATAGCGGGGAGCAGTTCTTC
cdr3_aa: CAWSGYSGEQFF

v_call: TRBV18
j_call: TRBJ2-5
clone_size: -
d_call: -
cdr3_nt: TGTGCCAGCTCACCGGGACTCCAGGAAGAGACCCAGTACTTC
cdr3_aa: CASSPGLQEETQYF

v_call: TRBV6-5
j_call: TRBJ1-3
clone_size: -
d_call: TRBD1
cdr3_nt: TGTGCCAGCAGCAGGACAGGGGAGGGAAACACCATATATTTT
cdr3_aa: CASSRTGEGNTIYF

v_call: TRBV2
j_call: TRBJ2-1
clone_size: -
d_call: TRBD2
cdr3_nt: TGTGCCAGCAGTTCTGGGACTAGAGGTTCCTACAATGAGCAGTTCTTC
cdr3_aa: CASSSGTRGSYNEQFF

v_call: TRBV10-2
j_call: TRBJ1-5
clone_size: -
d_call: -
cdr3_nt: TGCGCCAGCAGCGGCATTTACAATCAGCCCCAGCATTTT
cdr3_aa: CASSGIYNQPQHF

v_call: TRBV10-3
j_call: TRBJ2-1
clone_size: -
d_call: TRBD2
cdr3_nt: TGTGCCATCAGTGAAGCTACTAGCGCTTACAATGAGCAGTTCTTC
cdr3_aa: CAISEATSAYNEQFF

v_call: TRBV30
j_call: TRBJ2-1
clone_size: -
d_call: TRBD2
cdr3_nt: TGTGCCTGGAGGAAAAGAGCGGGAGTGGGGGACAATGAGCAGTTCTTC
cdr3_aa: CAWRKRAGVGDNEQFF

v_call: TRBV4-2
j_call: TRBJ1-3
clone_size: -
d_call: -
cdr3_nt: TGTGCCAGCAGCCAAGAGTGGGCTCGGGGTTCTGGAAACACCATATATTTT
cdr3_aa: CASSQEWARGSGNTIYF

v_call: TRBV18
j_call: TRBJ1-4
clone_size: -
d_call: -
cdr3_nt: TGTGCCAGCTCTCCTTCCAGGGCTGGGGAAAAACTGTTTTTT
cdr3_aa: CASSPSRAGEKLFF

v_call: TRBV2
j_call: TRBJ2-3
clone_size: -
d_call: -
cdr3_nt: TGTGCCAGCAGCGACTCTTTGGACAGCCGTATGACAGATACGCAGTATTTT
cdr3_aa: CASSDSLDSRMTDTQYF

v_call: TRBV11-3
j_call: TRBJ2-1
clone_size: -
d_call: -
cdr3_nt: TGTGCCAGCAGCTTAGGCCTAAATGAGCAGTTCTTC
cdr3_aa: CASSLGLNEQFF

v_call: TRBV2
j_call: TRBJ2-1
clone_size: -
d_call: -
cdr3_nt: TGTGCCAGCAGACCACTAGCCTCGTCCTACAATGAGCAGTTCTTC
cdr3_aa: CASRPLASSYNEQFF

v_call: TRBV5-1
j_call: TRBJ2-1
clone_size: -
d_call: -
cdr3_nt: TGCGCCAGCAGCTTGGGGGACGTCGTTTCCTACAATGAGCAGTTCTTC
cdr3_aa: CASSLGDVVSYNEQFF

v_call: TRBV5-1
j_call: TRBJ2-7
clone_size: few
d_call: -
cdr3_nt: TGCGCCAGCAGCTTGGGGGGTGCCTCCTCCTACGAGCAGTACTTC
cdr3_aa: CASSLGGASSYEQYF

v_call: TRBV6-1
j_call: TRBJ2-1
clone_size: few
d_call: TRBD2
cdr3_nt: TGTGCCAGCAGGGTAAGCGCGGGAGTAAATAATGAGCAGTTCTTC
cdr3_aa: CASRVSAGVNNEQFF

v_call: TRBV19
j_call: TRBJ2-3
clone_size: -
d_call: -
cdr3_nt: TGTGCCAGTAGTCCAACAAACACAGATACGCAGTATTTT
cdr3_aa: CASSPTNTDTQYF

v_call: TRBV7-8
j_call: TRBJ1-1
clone_size: once
d_call: -
cdr3_nt: TGTGCCAGCAGCCAGGACGAGGTGAGAACTGAAGCTTTCTTT
cdr3_aa: CASSQDEVRTEAFF

v_call: TRBV7-8
j_call: TRBJ1-2
clone_size: -
d_call: -
cdr3_nt: TGTGCCAGCAGCTTAGGCCGGGGCTCAAACTATGGCTACACCTTC
cdr3_aa: CASSLGRGSNYGYTF

v_call: TRBV19
j_call: TRBJ1-5
clone_size: -
d_call: TRBD1
cdr3_nt: TGTGCCAGTAGAACGAGGGGGCTTGATAGCAATCAGCCCCAGCATTTT
cdr3_aa: CASRTRGLDSNQPQHF

v_call: TRBV10-3
j_call: TRBJ2-7
clone_size: -
d_call: TRBD1
cdr3_nt: TGTGCCATCAGCCGGGACAGGGATTTGTCCGAGCAGTACTTC
cdr3_aa: CAISRDRDLSEQYF

v_call: TRBV6-1
j_call: TRBJ2-7
clone_size: -
d_call: TRBD1
cdr3_nt: TGTGCCAGCAGTGAAAGAGGACAGGGGGCCCACGAGCAGTACTTC
cdr3_aa: CASSERGQGAHEQYF

v_call: TRBV10-1
j_call: TRBJ2-3
clone_size: once
d_call: -
cdr3_nt: TGCGCCAGCAGTGAAGAGCTTACAGATACGCAGTATTTT
cdr3_aa: CASSEELTDTQYF

v_call: TRBV5-1
j_call: TRBJ2-1
clone_size: -
d_call: -
cdr3_nt: TGCGCCAGCAGCTTGGAAGATAAAGGACACCTTTCCTACTACAATGAGCAGTTCTTC
cdr3_aa: CASSLEDKGHLSYYNEQFF

v_call: TRBV7-2
j_call: TRBJ1-5
clone_size: few
d_call: -
cdr3_nt: TGTGCCAGCAGCCCCAGATACAATCAGCCCCAGCATTTT
cdr3_aa: CASSPRYNQPQHF

v_call: TRBV11-3
j_call: TRBJ2-2
clone_size: few
d_call: -
cdr3_nt: TGTGCCAGCAGCTTCGCCGGGACCGGGGAGCTGTTTTTT
cdr3_aa: CASSFAGTGELFF

v_call: TRBV28
j_call: TRBJ1-1
clone_size: -
d_call: TRBD1
cdr3_nt: TGTGCCAGCAACACAGGGGCCCAGGGAGGCACTGAAGCTTTCTTT
cdr3_aa: CASNTGAQGGTEAFF

v_call: TRBV9
j_call: TRBJ1-1
clone_size: -
d_call: TRBD1
cdr3_nt: TGTGCCAGCAGCGGACTCAGGGGGAGAGACACTGAAGCTTTCTTT
cdr3_aa: CASSGLRGRDTEAFF